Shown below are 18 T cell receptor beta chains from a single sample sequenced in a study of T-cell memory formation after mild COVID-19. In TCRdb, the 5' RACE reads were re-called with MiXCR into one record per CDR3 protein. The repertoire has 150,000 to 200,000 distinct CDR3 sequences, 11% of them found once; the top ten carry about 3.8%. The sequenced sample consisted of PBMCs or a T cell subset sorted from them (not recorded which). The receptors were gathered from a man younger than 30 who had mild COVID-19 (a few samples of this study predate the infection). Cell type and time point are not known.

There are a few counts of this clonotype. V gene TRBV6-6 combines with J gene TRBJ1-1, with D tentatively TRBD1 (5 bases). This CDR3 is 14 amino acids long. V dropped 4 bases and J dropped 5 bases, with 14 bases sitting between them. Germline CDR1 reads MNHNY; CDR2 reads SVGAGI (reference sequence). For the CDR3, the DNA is TGTGCCAGCAGTTTAGCCAGGGAGGGGACTGAAGCTTTCTTT. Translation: CASSLAREGTEAFF.

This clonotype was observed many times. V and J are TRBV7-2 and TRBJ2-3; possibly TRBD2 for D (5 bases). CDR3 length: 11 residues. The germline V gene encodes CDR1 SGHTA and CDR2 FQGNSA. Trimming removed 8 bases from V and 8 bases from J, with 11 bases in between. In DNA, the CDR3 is TGTGCCAGCCGTGAGGGCATTACGCAGTATTTT. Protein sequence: CASREGITQYF.

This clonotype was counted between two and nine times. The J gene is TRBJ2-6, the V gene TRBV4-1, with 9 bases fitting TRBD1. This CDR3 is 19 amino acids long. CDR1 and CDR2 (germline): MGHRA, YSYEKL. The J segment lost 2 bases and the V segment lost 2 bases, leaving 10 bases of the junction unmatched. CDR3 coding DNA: TGCGCCAGCAGCCAACCTCTCCGGGACAGGGCTGCTGGGGCCAACGTCCTGACTTTC. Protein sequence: CASSQPLRDRAAGANVLTF.

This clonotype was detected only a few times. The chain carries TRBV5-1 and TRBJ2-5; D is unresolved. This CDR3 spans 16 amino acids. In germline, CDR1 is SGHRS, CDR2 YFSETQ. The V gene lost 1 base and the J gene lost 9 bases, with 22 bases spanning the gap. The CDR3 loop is CASSLYVGGNGLPQYF. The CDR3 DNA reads TGCGCCAGCAGCTTGTACGTAGGTGGGAACGGTTTACCCCAGTACTTC.

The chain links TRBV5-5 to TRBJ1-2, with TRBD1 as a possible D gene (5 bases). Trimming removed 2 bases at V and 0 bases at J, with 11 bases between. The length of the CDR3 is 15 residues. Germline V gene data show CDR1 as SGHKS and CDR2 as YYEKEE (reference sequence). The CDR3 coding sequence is TGTGCCAGCAGCTTTTCAAGGGGCGCTAACTATGGCTACACCTTC. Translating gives CASSFSRGANYGYTF.

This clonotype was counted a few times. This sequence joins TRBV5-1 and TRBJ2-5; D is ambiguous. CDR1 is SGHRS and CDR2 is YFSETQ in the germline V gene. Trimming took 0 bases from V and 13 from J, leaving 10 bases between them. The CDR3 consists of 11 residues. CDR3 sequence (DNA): TGCGCCAGCAGCTTGGAGAGGATGTGGTACTTC. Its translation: CASSLERMWYF.

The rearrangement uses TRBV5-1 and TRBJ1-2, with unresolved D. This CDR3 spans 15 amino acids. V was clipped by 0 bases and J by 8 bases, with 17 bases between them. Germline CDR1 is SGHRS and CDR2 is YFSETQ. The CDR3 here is CASSLASRDIYGYTF. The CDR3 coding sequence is TGCGCCAGCAGCTTGGCCTCGCGGGATATCTACGGCTACACCTTC. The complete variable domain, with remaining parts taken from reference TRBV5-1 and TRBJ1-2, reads KAGVTQTPRYLIKTRGQQVTLSCSPISGHRSVSWYQQTPGQGLQFLFEYFSETQRNKGNFPGRFSGRQFSNSRSEMNVSTLELGDSALYLCASSLASRDIYGYTFGSGTRLTVV.

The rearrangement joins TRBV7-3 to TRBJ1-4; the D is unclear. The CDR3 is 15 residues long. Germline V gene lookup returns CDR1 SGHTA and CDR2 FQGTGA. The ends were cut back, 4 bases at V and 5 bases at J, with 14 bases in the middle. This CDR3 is CASSSWAQTNEKLFF. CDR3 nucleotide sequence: TGTGCCAGCAGCTCCTGGGCGCAGACAAATGAAAAACTGTTTTTT.

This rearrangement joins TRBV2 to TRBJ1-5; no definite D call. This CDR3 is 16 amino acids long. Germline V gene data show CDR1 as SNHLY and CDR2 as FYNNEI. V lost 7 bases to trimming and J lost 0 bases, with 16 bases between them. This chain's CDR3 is CASTAVGGFSNQPQHF. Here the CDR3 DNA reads TGTGCCAGCACCGCCGTTGGTGGCTTTAGCAATCAGCCCCAGCATTTT. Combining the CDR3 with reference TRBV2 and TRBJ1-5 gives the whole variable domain EPEVTQTPSHQVTQMGQEVILRCVPISNHLYFYWYRQILGQKVEFLVSFYNNEISEKSEIFDDQFSVERPDGSNFTLKIRSTKLEDSAMYFCASTAVGGFSNQPQHFGDGTRLSIL.

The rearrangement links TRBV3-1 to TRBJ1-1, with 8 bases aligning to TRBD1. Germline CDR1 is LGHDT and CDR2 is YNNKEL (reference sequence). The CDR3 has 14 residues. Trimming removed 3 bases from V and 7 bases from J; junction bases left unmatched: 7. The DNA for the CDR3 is TGTGCCAGCAGCCATATGGACAGGGCTTTTGAAGCTTTCTTT. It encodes CASSHMDRAFEAFF.

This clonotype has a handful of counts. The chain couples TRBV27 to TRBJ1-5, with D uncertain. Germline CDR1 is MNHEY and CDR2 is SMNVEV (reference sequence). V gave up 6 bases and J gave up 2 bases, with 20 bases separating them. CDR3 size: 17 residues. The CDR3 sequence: CASSSTSTRRGNQPQHF. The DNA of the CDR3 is TGTGCCAGCAGCTCAACCTCGACCCGGCGGGGCAATCAGCCCCAGCATTTT.

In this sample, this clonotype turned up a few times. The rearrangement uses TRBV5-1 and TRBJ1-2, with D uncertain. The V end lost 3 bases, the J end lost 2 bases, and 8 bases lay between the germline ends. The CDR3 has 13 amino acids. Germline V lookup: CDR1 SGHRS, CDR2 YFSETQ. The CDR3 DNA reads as TGCGCCAGCAGCTGGGAACCGAACTATGGCTACACCTTC. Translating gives CASSWEPNYGYTF.

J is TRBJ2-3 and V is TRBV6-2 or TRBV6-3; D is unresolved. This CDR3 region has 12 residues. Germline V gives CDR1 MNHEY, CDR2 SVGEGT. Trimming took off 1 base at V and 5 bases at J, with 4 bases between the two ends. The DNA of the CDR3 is TGTGCCAGCAGTTACTTGGGAGATACGCAGTATTTT. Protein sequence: CASSYLGDTQYF.

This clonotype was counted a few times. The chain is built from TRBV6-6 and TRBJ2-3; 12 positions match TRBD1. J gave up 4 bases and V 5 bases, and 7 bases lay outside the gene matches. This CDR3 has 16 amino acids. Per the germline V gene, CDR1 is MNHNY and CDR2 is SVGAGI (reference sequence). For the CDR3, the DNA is TGTGCCAGCAGTCACACCGGGACAGGGGGCGCAGATACGCAGTATTTT. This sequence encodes CASSHTGTGGADTQYF.

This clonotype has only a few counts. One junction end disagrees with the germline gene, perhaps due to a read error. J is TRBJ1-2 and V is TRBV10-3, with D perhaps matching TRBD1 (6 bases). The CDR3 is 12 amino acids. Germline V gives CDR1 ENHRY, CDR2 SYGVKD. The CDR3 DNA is TGTGCGATCAGGGGCGGAGACTATGGCTACACCTTC. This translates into CAIRGGDYGYTF.

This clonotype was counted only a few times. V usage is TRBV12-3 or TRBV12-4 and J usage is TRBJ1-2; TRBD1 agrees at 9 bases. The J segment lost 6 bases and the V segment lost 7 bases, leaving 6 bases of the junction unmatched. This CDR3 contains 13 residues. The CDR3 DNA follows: TGTGCCAGCACCCGGGGACAGGGTCATGGCTACACCTTC. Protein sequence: CASTRGQGHGYTF.

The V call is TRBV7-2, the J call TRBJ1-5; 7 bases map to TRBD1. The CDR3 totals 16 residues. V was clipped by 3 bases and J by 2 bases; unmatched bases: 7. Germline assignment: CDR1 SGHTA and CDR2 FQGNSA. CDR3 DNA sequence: TGTGCCAGCAGCTTTACGACAGGGCAAGGCAATCAGCCCCAGCATTTT. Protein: CASSFTTGQGNQPQHF.

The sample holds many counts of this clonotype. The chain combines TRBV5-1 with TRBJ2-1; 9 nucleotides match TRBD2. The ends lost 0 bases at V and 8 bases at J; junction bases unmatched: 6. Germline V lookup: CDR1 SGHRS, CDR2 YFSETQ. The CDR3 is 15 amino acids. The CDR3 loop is CASSLGGGALDEQFF. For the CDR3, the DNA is TGCGCCAGCAGCTTGGGCGGGGGGGCTTTGGATGAGCAGTTCTTC.